This T cell receptor beta chain is from a study of blood T cell repertoires in COVID-19. Overall study context: COVID-19 samples, acute and convalescent, were from the United States, Italy and Spain. Sources were T cells, B-cell-depleted T cells, or PBMCs; the material itself was cDNA or gDNA.

Trimming removed 9 bases from V and 1 base from J, with 12 bases in between. Germline lookup yields CDR1 LNHDA and CDR2 SQIVND (reference sequence). The CDR3 spans 13 residues. In the original analysis: How many nucleated cells were present was estimated from reference gene primer amplification. Measured with immunoSEQ multiplex PCR; TCRdb has only the in-frame clones, and not every one. Clone size and V and J calls were adopted from that table, with D and trimming inferred from the DNA. The sample holds about 210,000 clones, 75% to 85% seen once. Participants spanned ages roughly 18 to 95 years and resided in roughly 22 US areas.

The chain employs TRBV19 and TRBJ1-1; perhaps TRBD1 as D (5 bases). This receptor was obtained from a middle-aged man who had recovered from COVID-19. The sample taken for sequencing was PBMCs or T cells enriched from blood (not recorded which). CDR3 in amino acids: CASQAGSNTEAFF. Written as DNA, the CDR3 is TGTGCCAGCCAAGCAGGGTCGAACACTGAAGCTTTCTTT.